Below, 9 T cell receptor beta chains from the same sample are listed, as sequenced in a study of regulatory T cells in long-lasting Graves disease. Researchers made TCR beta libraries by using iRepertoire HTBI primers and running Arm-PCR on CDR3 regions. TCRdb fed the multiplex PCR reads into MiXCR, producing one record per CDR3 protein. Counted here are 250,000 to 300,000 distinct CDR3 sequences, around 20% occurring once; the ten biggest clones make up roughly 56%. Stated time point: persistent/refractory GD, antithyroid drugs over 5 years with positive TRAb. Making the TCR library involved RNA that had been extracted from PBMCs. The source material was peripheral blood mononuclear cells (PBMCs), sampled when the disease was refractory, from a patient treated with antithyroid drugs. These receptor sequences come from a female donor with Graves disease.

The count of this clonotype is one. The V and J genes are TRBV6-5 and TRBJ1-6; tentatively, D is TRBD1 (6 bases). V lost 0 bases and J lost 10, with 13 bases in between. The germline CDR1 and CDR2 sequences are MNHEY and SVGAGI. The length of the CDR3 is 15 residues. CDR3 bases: TGTGCCAGCAGTTACTCGAGGGGGGTGGGGTCACCCCTCCACTTT. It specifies CASSYSRGVGSPLHF.

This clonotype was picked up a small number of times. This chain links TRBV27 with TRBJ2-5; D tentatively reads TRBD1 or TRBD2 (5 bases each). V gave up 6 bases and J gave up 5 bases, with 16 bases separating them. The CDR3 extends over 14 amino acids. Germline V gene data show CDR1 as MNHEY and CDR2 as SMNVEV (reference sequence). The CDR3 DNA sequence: TGTGCCAGCAGCACACTGGGGTGGGGGGAGACCCAGTACTTC. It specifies CASSTLGWGETQYF.

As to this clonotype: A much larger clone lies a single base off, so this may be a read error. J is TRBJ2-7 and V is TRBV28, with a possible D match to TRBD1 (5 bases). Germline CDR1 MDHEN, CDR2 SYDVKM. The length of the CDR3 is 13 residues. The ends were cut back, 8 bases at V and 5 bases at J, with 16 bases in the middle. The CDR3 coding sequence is TGTGCCAGCGGGTTAAACAGGCGGCACGAGCAGTACTTC. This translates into CASGLNRRHEQYF.

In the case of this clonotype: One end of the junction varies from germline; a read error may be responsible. Written as DNA, the CDR3 is TGTGCCAGCCCACCATTTTATCGCGGGGACAATGAGCAGTTCTTC. This sequence encodes CASPPFYRGDNEQFF. V and J are TRBV18 and TRBJ2-1, with D possibly being TRBD2 (6 bases). The CDR3 is 15 amino acids. CDR1 is KGHSH, CDR2 LQKENI, per germline.

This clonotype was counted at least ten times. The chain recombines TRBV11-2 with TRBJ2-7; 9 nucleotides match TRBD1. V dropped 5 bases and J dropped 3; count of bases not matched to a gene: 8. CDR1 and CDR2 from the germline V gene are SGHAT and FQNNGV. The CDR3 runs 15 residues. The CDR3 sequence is CASSPGTGPNYEQYF. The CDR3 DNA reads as TGTGCCAGCAGCCCCGGGACAGGGCCAAACTACGAGCAGTACTTC. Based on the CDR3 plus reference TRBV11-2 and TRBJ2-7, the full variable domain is EAGVAQSPRYKIIEKRQSVAFWCNPISGHATLYWYQQILGQGPKLLIQFQNNGVVDDSQLPKDRFSAERLKGVDSTLKIQPAKLEDSAVYLCASSPGTGPNYEQYFGPGTRLTVT.

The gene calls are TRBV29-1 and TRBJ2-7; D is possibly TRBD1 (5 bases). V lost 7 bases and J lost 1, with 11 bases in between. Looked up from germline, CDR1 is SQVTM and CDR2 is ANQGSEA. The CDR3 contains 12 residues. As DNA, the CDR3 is TGCAGCGCCTGGGGCGCTTCCTACGAGCAGTACTTC. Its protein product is CSAWGASYEQYF.

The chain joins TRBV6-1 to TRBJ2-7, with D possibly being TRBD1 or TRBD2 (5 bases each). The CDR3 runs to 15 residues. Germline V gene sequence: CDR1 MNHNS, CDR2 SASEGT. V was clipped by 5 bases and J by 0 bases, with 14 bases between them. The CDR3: CASSLPGPPSYEQYF. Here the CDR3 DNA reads TGTGCCAGCAGTCTCCCGGGACCACCCTCCTACGAGCAGTACTTC.

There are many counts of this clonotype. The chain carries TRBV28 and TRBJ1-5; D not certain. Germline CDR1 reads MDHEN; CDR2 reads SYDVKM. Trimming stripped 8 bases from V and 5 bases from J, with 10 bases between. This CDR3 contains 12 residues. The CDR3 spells CASGDPDQPQHF. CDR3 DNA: TGTGCCAGCGGTGATCCCGATCAGCCCCAGCATTTT.

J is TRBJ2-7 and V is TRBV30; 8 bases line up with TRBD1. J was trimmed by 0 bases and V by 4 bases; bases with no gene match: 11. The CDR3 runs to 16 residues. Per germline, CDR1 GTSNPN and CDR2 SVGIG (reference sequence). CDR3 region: CAWNRGDRLHSYEQYF. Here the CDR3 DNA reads TGTGCCTGGAATCGTGGGGACAGGCTCCACTCCTACGAGCAGTACTTC.